The entry below gives a single T cell receptor beta chain sequence along with its context. The target antigen is unknown. V was cut by 5 bases and J by 5 bases, with 9 bases left in between. Germline CDR1 DFQATT, CDR2 SNEGSKA (reference sequence). The CDR3 runs 11 residues. The data belong to a study of T cell responses to AZD1222 COVID-19 vaccine. Study in general: Second-dose groups at about 4 or about 12 weeks were pooled.

The protocol was immunoSEQ multiplex PCR, while the TCRdb copy is restricted to in-frame clones and leaves out a portion. The sample consists of around 150,000 clones, roughly 94% of them appearing once. Study-level points and caveats: Vaccine-related CD4 TCRs covered spike, predominating at 160-218 and 743-854. Clonal diversity was possibly underestimated, and the donors were mostly white British, with more females. The study identified only five to seven AZD1222 recipients as seropositive at baseline.

This specimen was peripheral blood, taken on day 0 of AZD1222 vaccination. The sequence was collected from an adult in good health. The chain is built from TRBV20-1 and TRBJ1-1, with a possible D match to TRBD1 (6 bases). This CDR3 is CSAEGGTEAFF. The CDR3 DNA follows: TGCAGTGCTGAGGGGGGGACTGAAGCTTTCTTT.